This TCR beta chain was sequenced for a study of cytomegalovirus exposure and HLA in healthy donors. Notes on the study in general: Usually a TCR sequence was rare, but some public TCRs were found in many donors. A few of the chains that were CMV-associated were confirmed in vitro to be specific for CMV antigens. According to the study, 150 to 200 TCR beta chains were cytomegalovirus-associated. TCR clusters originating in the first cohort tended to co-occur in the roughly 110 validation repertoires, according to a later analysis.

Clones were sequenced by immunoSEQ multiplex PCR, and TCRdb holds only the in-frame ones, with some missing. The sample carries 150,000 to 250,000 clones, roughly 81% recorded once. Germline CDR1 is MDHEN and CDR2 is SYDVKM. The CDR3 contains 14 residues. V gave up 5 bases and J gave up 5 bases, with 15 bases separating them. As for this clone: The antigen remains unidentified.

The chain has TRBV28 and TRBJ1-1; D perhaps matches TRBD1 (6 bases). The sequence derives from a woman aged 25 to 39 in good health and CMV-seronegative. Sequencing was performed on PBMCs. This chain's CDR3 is CASSRGGVRTEAFF. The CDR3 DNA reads TGTGCCAGCAGTAGGGGGGGTGTGCGAACTGAAGCTTTCTTT.